Presented here are 3 T cell receptor beta chains from one specimen sequenced in a study of T cell responses to AZD1222 COVID-19 vaccine. Profiling relied on immunoSEQ multiplex PCR, and the TCRdb table lists in-frame clones only, not all of them. The sample contains some 120,000 clones, approximately 92% of which appear only once. Here the sequenced sample was peripheral blood, taken on day 0 of AZD1222 vaccination. These receptors all stem from an adult in good health.

In its sample, this clone was seen a few times. This sequence joins TRBV11-1 and TRBJ2-6; the D gene is possibly TRBD2 (5 bases). The CDR3 totals 16 residues. Germline V gives CDR1 SGHAT, CDR2 FQDESV (reference sequence). V lost 4 bases and J 0 bases, leaving 10 bases between the germline ends. The CDR3 reads CASSSRGYSGANVLTF. CDR3 coding DNA: TGTGCCAGCAGCTCCAGAGGGTACTCTGGGGCCAACGTCCTGACTTTC.

This chain uses TRBV20-1 with TRBJ1-1; D not resolved. Germline V gene lookup returns CDR1 DFQATT and CDR2 SNEGSKA (reference sequence). Trimming shortened V by 6 bases and J by 0 bases, and 2 bases separated the two germline ends. This CDR3 region has 10 residues. The CDR3 is CSAVNTEAFF. The CDR3 bases are TGCAGTGCGGTGAACACTGAAGCTTTCTTT.

The V and J genes are TRBV2 and TRBJ2-3; perhaps D is TRBD1 or TRBD2 (5 bases each). Germline V gene data show CDR1 as SNHLY and CDR2 as FYNNEI. Trimming left V 8 bases short and J 0 bases short, with 9 bases between. The CDR3 totals 13 residues. CDR3 bases: TGTGCCAGCGTGGGGGAAAGCACAGATACGCAGTATTTT. It codes for CASVGESTDTQYF.